The entry below describes one T cell receptor beta chain. Antigen specificity is unknown. One entry per CDR3 protein, called by TCRdb with MiXCR from the reads. The sample has about 890,000 distinct CDR3 sequences, 31% seen once. The data belong to a study of T cell repertoires in cytomegalovirus infection. Study details: CMV epitopes that were recently identified and HLA-C-restricted were used alongside well-studied HLA-B-restricted ones. Public TCR beta signatures provided an indication of both CMV infection and a matching HLA type.

V was clipped by 3 bases and J by 2 bases; unmatched bases: 5. CDR3 length equals 15 residues. The germline V gene has CDR1 MDHEN and CDR2 SYDVKM. General observations from the study: The cumulative frequency of public TCR beta families distinguished individuals who carried CMV together with the relevant HLA. What dominated the ex vivo response were HLA-C-restricted CMV-specific TCR beta clonotypes.

The source was cultured CD8+ T cells from PBMCs, collected from culture after CMV antigen stimulation. The sequence was obtained from a human donor in good health (CMV status not recorded). Some clones in this sample may be carry-over from other donors' samples. V is TRBV28 and J is TRBJ2-7; 9 bases fit TRBD1. The CDR3 is CASSFWGQGTYEQYV. The CDR3 DNA sequence: TGTGCCAGCAGTTTTTGGGGACAGGGAACCTACGAGCAGTACGTC.